This T cell receptor beta chain derives from a study of cytomegalovirus exposure and HLA in healthy donors. Study in general: Among 150 million to 200 million T cells, an earlier analysis found roughly 100 million unique TCR beta sequences.

General study results and limits: Apart from CMV serostatus, no immune exposure information was available.

Germline CDR1 reads MNHEY; CDR2 reads SVGAGI. V trimming: 5 bases; J trimming: 2 bases; junction bases outside the gene matches: 8. The CDR3 contains 15 residues. This clone has more than one count but fewer than ten. What it binds is not known. The study ran its PCR with 60 Vbeta and 13 Jbeta primers. Profiled with immunoSEQ multiplex PCR; TCRdb holds only in-frame clones, not every one. This table holds about 170,000 clones, over 60% found once. The chain uses TRBV6-5 and TRBJ2-7; TRBD1 matches 8 bases. Material for sequencing was PBMCs. The clonotype originates from a man aged 35 to 55 in good health and CMV-seropositive. The CDR3 loop reads CASSRGQGFPYEQYF. CDR3 nucleotides: TGTGCCAGCAGTCGAGGACAGGGATTCCCCTACGAGCAGTACTTC.